The T cell receptor beta chain described here comes from a study of blood T cell repertoires in COVID-19. Study-level information: From the United States, Italy and Spain came samples of acute and convalescent COVID-19. T cells, B-cell-depleted T cells, or PBMCs supplied cDNA or gDNA.

Repertoires were generated with immunoSEQ multiplex PCR, while TCRdb's copy carries only in-frame clones and drops some. The sample shows 310,000 or so clones, 70% to 90% of them seen only once. This study enrolled people aged roughly 18 to 90 from around 26 US geographic areas. Trimming stripped 6 bases from V and 8 bases from J, with 13 bases between. The CDR3 length is 11 residues. Germline V lookup: CDR1 SQVTM, CDR2 ANQGSEA. This clone has just one count. Sequences were obtained from PBMCs or T cells enriched from blood (not recorded which). V usage is TRBV29-1 and J usage is TRBJ1-2, with a possible D match to TRBD1 (6 bases). The receptor was derived from a woman younger than 35 who had recovered from COVID-19. Here the CDR3 reads CSVRGEGGYTF. DNA of the CDR3: TGCAGCGTGAGGGGGGAGGGCGGCTACACCTTC.